This is a list of T cell receptor beta chains from one sample in a study of cytomegalovirus exposure and HLA in healthy donors. The table came from immunoSEQ multiplex PCR; TCRdb's copy has only in-frame clones and leaves some out. Altogether around 150,000 clones are present, 65% to 85% being singletons, with the ten largest covering around 3%. Sequencing was done on a sample of PBMCs. The receptors stem from a woman in her forties in good health and CMV-seropositive. Both conserved end residues are part of each CDR3. Each record gives: V gene, clone size, J gene, D gene, CDR3 DNA, CDR3 protein. A D gene is named only where the DNA matches it firmly. Only some rows state a clone size, as once, few, many or a class for expanded clones.

v_gene: TRBV10-1
abundance: .
j_gene: TRBJ2-7
d_gene: TRBD1
CDR3nt: TGCGCCAGCGAGAGGGACAGCTTATTATCCTACGAGCAGTACTTC
CDR3aa: CASERDSLLSYEQYF

v_gene: TRBV2
abundance: .
j_gene: TRBJ1-2
d_gene: .
CDR3nt: TGTGCCAGCAGTCTATCACTAGGACTTTACTATGGCTACACCTTC
CDR3aa: CASSLSLGLYYGYTF

v_gene: TRBV7-2
abundance: .
j_gene: TRBJ1-1
d_gene: .
CDR3nt: TGTGCCAGCCCAGGTGGGGGAGGGACTGAAGCTTTCTTT
CDR3aa: CASPGGGGTEAFF

v_gene: TRBV9
abundance: few
j_gene: TRBJ2-1
d_gene: TRBD2
CDR3nt: TGTGCCAGCAGCGTCACTAGCGGGGGTCGGGAAGAGCAGTTCTTC
CDR3aa: CASSVTSGGREEQFF

v_gene: TRBV27
abundance: once
j_gene: TRBJ1-2
d_gene: TRBD1
CDR3nt: TGTGCCAGCAGTTCCGGGACAGGGGCCAACCTCTATGGCTACACCTTC
CDR3aa: CASSSGTGANLYGYTF

v_gene: TRBV6-1
abundance: .
j_gene: TRBJ2-3
d_gene: .
CDR3nt: TGTGCCAGCAGTACCCCAGGGGAGGGGACAGATACGCAGTATTTT
CDR3aa: CASSTPGEGTDTQYF

v_gene: TRBV27
abundance: few
j_gene: TRBJ2-6
d_gene: .
CDR3nt: TGTGCCAGCAAAATTGGTAGGAGGGGAAAGCACTCTGGGGCCAACGTCCTGACTTTC
CDR3aa: CASKIGRRGKHSGANVLTF

v_gene: TRBV11-2
abundance: .
j_gene: TRBJ2-3
d_gene: .
CDR3nt: TGTGCCAGCAGCCGAGGCGCTAGCACAGATACGCAGTATTTT
CDR3aa: CASSRGASTDTQYF

v_gene: TRBV11-2
abundance: .
j_gene: TRBJ2-4
d_gene: .
CDR3nt: TGTGCCAGCAGCTTAGGGCTCTTAAACATTCAGTACTTC
CDR3aa: CASSLGLLNIQYF

v_gene: TRBV6-5
abundance: few
j_gene: TRBJ2-1
d_gene: TRBD1
CDR3nt: TGTGCCAGCAGAGGGACAGGGGCAGATGAGCAGTTCTTC
CDR3aa: CASRGTGADEQFF

v_gene: TRBV11-3
abundance: .
j_gene: TRBJ2-1
d_gene: .
CDR3nt: TGTGCCAGCAGCTTCAACCAACTAGTGAATGAGCAGTTCTTC
CDR3aa: CASSFNQLVNEQFF

v_gene: TRBV2
abundance: .
j_gene: TRBJ1-1
d_gene: TRBD1
CDR3nt: TGTGCCAGCAGTAAGACAGGGTCCGGTGAAGCTTTCTTT
CDR3aa: CASSKTGSGEAFF

v_gene: TRBV7-2
abundance: .
j_gene: TRBJ2-1
d_gene: .
CDR3nt: TGTGCCAGCAGCTTAGCGTGGGGCAACTACAATGAGCAGTTCTTC
CDR3aa: CASSLAWGNYNEQFF

v_gene: TRBV5-5
abundance: .
j_gene: TRBJ2-6
d_gene: TRBD1
CDR3nt: TGTGCCAGCAGCTTTACAGGGGCGAGCTCTGGGGCCAACGTCCTGACTTTC
CDR3aa: CASSFTGASSGANVLTF

v_gene: TRBV5-5
abundance: .
j_gene: TRBJ2-7
d_gene: .
CDR3nt: TGTGCCAGCAGCTTGAGTCCCGACAGTTACGAGCAGTACTTC
CDR3aa: CASSLSPDSYEQYF

v_gene: TRBV29-1
abundance: once
j_gene: TRBJ2-7
d_gene: TRBD2
CDR3nt: TGCAGCGTCGGACTAGCGGGAAGCGAGCAGTACTTC
CDR3aa: CSVGLAGSEQYF

v_gene: TRBV7-2
abundance: .
j_gene: TRBJ1-6
d_gene: TRBD1
CDR3nt: TGTGCCAGCAGCTTAACGACAGGGGCCCAGAATTCACCCCTCCACTTT
CDR3aa: CASSLTTGAQNSPLHF

v_gene: TRBV7-9
abundance: .
j_gene: TRBJ2-3
d_gene: TRBD1
CDR3nt: TGTGCCAGCAGTTCAACAGGGGGCGGCAGGACTAGCACAGATACGCAGTATTTT
CDR3aa: CASSSTGGGRTSTDTQYF